Below are 21 T cell receptor beta chains sequenced from a single sample in a study of T-cell memory formation after mild COVID-19. TCRdb recomputed calls from the 5' RACE reads with MiXCR, one row per CDR3 protein. In the table there are 250,000 to 350,000 distinct CDR3 sequences, 15% to 20% of which are singletons. The sequencing input was PBMCs or a T cell subset sorted from them (not recorded which). These TCRs come from a man younger than 30 who had mild COVID-19 (a few samples of this study predate the infection). Cell type and time point are not known.

This clonotype was counted only a few times. The chain uses TRBV4-3 and TRBJ1-2; D unresolved. CDR1 is LGHNA, CDR2 YSLEER, per germline. The CDR3 is 16 residues long. V lost 4 bases and J lost 3, with 18 bases in between. This CDR3 reads CASSPIPLVGDYGYTF. Written as DNA, the CDR3 is TGCGCCAGCAGCCCGATCCCCCTAGTAGGCGACTATGGCTACACCTTC.

V is TRBV7-2 and J is TRBJ1-6, with D perhaps matching TRBD1 (6 bases). The CDR3 spans 16 residues. The ends were cut back, 4 bases at V and 7 bases at J, with 17 bases in the middle. Germline CDR1 and CDR2: SGHTA and FQGNSA. The CDR3 region is CASSSGPGGLNSPLHF. The CDR3, as DNA: TGTGCCAGCAGCTCGGGTCCCGGGGGCCTGAATTCACCCCTCCACTTT.

In this sample, this clonotype turned up a few times. This chain joins TRBV28 and TRBJ1-4; 7 nucleotides match TRBD1. Germline CDR1 MDHEN, CDR2 SYDVKM. The V segment lost 5 bases and the J segment 8 bases; nucleotides outside the gene matches: 5. The CDR3 extends over 13 amino acids. Here the CDR3 DNA reads TGTGCCAGCAGTGCATCGGACAGGGAAAAACTGTTTTTT. Translating gives CASSASDREKLFF.

This clonotype was seen repeatedly, ten times or more. The chain has TRBV6-5 and TRBJ2-7; 9 bases are shared with TRBD1. The CDR3 has 14 residues. The trim removed 6 bases at V and 5 bases at J, leaving 8 bases unmatched. Germline CDR1 reads MNHEY; CDR2 reads SVGAGI. This CDR3 reads CASREAGTGNEQYF. CDR3 bases: TGTGCCAGCAGGGAGGCTGGGACAGGGAACGAGCAGTACTTC.

V gene TRBV6-2 or TRBV6-3 combines with J gene TRBJ2-6, with unresolved D. The CDR3 contains 15 residues. Trimming shortened V by 6 bases and J by 0 bases, and 9 bases separated the two germline ends. The germline gives CDR1 MNHEY, CDR2 SVGEGT. The CDR3 DNA reads TGTGCCAGCAGCTCACAGAACTCTGGGGCCAACGTCCTGACTTTC. It encodes CASSSQNSGANVLTF.

CDR3 in DNA: TGTGCCAGCAGCCCCTTCAGATTCCATGAGCAGTTCTTC. Amino acids: CASSPFRFHEQFF. V is TRBV11-3 and J is TRBJ2-1; D unresolved. Per the germline V gene, CDR1 is SGHNT and CDR2 is YENEEA. Deletions cut 5 bases from V and 8 bases from J, with 13 bases between. This CDR3 has 13 residues.

This clonotype was detected a few times. This chain uses TRBV6-2 or TRBV6-3 with TRBJ2-7; D is ambiguous. The CDR3 has 13 amino acids. Trimming took off 7 bases at V and 3 bases at J, with 13 bases between the two ends. Per germline, CDR1 MNHEY and CDR2 SVGEGT. The CDR3 is CASMSRENYEQYV. In DNA, the CDR3 is TGTGCCAGCATGTCTAGAGAAAACTACGAGCAGTACGTC.

This clonotype appeared a few times. The chain links TRBV6-1 to TRBJ2-5; tentative D call: TRBD1 (6 bases). Germline CDR1 MNHNS, CDR2 SASEGT. The CDR3 is 14 amino acids. V shed 2 bases and J shed 4 bases, with 11 bases lying between them. DNA of the CDR3: TGTGCCAGCAGTGAATGGGGCAGGGGAGAGACCCAGTACTTC. Translating it yields CASSEWGRGETQYF.

J is TRBJ2-7 and V is TRBV4-1, with D unclear. Germline V gene data show CDR1 as MGHRA and CDR2 as YSYEKL. The CDR3 covers 15 residues. V was trimmed by 0 bases and J by 1 base, leaving 10 bases between them. The CDR3 DNA reads as TGCGCCAGCAGCCAAGAAACACGACCGTCCTACGAGCAGTACTTC. It translates to CASSQETRPSYEQYF.

This clonotype was counted a few times. This chain connects TRBV3-1 to TRBJ1-2; D possibly corresponds to TRBD1 (6 bases). Trimming left V 0 bases short and J 3 bases short, with 17 bases between. CDR3 length: 17 residues. The V gene's germline CDR1 is LGHDT and CDR2 YNNKEL (reference sequence). CDR3 region: CASSQEFGGGQDYGYTF. CDR3 sequence (DNA): TGTGCCAGCAGCCAAGAATTTGGGGGCGGCCAGGACTATGGCTACACCTTC.

This chain uses TRBV7-9 with TRBJ2-7; D may correspond to TRBD1 or TRBD2 (6 bases each). This CDR3 region has 15 residues. Germline V lookup: CDR1 SEHNR, CDR2 FQNEAQ (reference sequence). V lost 5 bases and J 5 bases, leaving 19 bases between the germline ends. This CDR3 is CASSRLWGAGDEQYF. As DNA, the CDR3 is TGTGCCAGCAGCAGGTTGTGGGGGGCCGGGGACGAGCAGTACTTC.

The J gene is TRBJ2-2, the V gene TRBV7-3; weak D call: TRBD2 (5 bases). This CDR3 region has 16 residues. Germline values: CDR1 SGHTA, CDR2 FQGTGA. V shed 5 bases and J shed 1 base, with 14 bases lying between them. In DNA, the CDR3 is TGTGCCAGCAGCCGAGGCCCCGCGGGGAACACCGGGGAGCTGTTTTTT. This translates into CASSRGPAGNTGELFF.

The table lists this clonotype with many counts. The genes are TRBV7-2 and TRBJ2-7; D is possibly TRBD1 (5 bases). The CDR3 is 15 residues long. Deletions cut 6 bases from V and 1 base from J, with 16 bases between. The germline V gene encodes CDR1 SGHTA and CDR2 FQGNSA. The CDR3 region is CASRPHKGWSYEQYF. The DNA for the CDR3 is TGTGCCAGCAGACCCCACAAGGGGTGGTCCTACGAGCAGTACTTC.

The chain uses TRBV7-3 and TRBJ2-6; either TRBD1 or TRBD2 may supply D (7 bases each). Germline CDR1 SGHTA, CDR2 FQGTGA. Trimming removed 5 bases at V and 1 base at J, with 24 bases between. CDR3 length equals 20 residues. Here the CDR3 DNA reads TGTGCCAGCAGCCTTGGGGGGGCGACAGGGAAGTTTTCTGGGGCCAACGTCCTGACTTTC. As protein: CASSLGGATGKFSGANVLTF.

This sequence joins TRBV6-2 or TRBV6-3 and TRBJ1-1, with TRBD1 identical over 7 bases. Germline assignment: CDR1 MNHEY and CDR2 SVGEGT. The CDR3 is made up of 14 amino acids. J gave up 4 bases and V 6 bases, and 8 bases lay outside the gene matches. The CDR3 coding sequence is TGTGCCAGCAGGAAAACAGGGGAAGCCACTGAAGCTTTCTTT. Encoded protein: CASRKTGEATEAFF.

In its sample, this clonotype was seen a few times. This chain joins TRBV6-6 and TRBJ1-1; D remains unclear. The CDR3 extends over 15 amino acids. The V end was cut by 6 bases, the J end by 1 base, with 15 bases between. Germline V gene data show CDR1 as MNHNY and CDR2 as SVGAGI (reference sequence). CDR3 region: CASRTAGNSNTEAFF. CDR3 nucleotide sequence: TGTGCCAGCAGAACGGCAGGCAATTCGAACACTGAAGCTTTCTTT.

The chain uses TRBV5-1 and TRBJ2-1; D is unresolved. Germline V gene sequence: CDR1 SGHRS, CDR2 YFSETQ. The CDR3 has 15 residues. The germline V and J ends were trimmed by 5 bases and 2 bases, with 14 bases remaining between them. The CDR3 DNA sequence: TGCGCCAGCAGGGCAGACCTAGTGGCCTACAATGAGCAGTTCTTC. It yields the protein CASRADLVAYNEQFF.

This clonotype was recorded a few times. The chain is built from TRBV6-5 and TRBJ2-7, with TRBD1 matching 8 bases. Trimming took 2 bases from V and 6 from J; bases not matched to a gene: 12. The length of the CDR3 is 16 residues. Germline V CDR1 and CDR2: MNHEY, SVGAGI. CDR3 amino acids: CASSYNNPGQGGEQYF. CDR3 DNA: TGTGCCAGCAGTTACAACAACCCAGGACAGGGAGGCGAGCAGTACTTC.

The gene calls are TRBV11-2 and TRBJ2-7; D is perhaps TRBD2 (6 bases). The CDR3 sequence is 15 residues long. Germline assignment: CDR1 SGHAT and CDR2 FQNNGV. Trimming stripped 4 bases from V and 3 bases from J, with 16 bases between. CDR3 amino acids: CASSSLRGSDYEQYF. CDR3 bases: TGTGCCAGCAGCTCCCTCCGGGGGTCCGACTACGAGCAGTACTTC.

V and J are TRBV11-3 and TRBJ2-1; possibly TRBD2 for D (5 bases). V was clipped by 4 bases and J by 7 bases, with 11 bases between them. Germline CDR1 is SGHNT and CDR2 is YENEEA. The CDR3 extends over 13 amino acids. The CDR3 coding sequence is TGTGCCAGCAGCTCGCACCCGGGGAATGAGCAGTTCTTC. Its protein is CASSSHPGNEQFF.

The chain uses TRBV6-1 and TRBJ1-5, with D unresolved. Germline V lookup: CDR1 MNHNS, CDR2 SASEGT. This CDR3 region has 12 residues. The V and J ends lost 3 bases and 6 bases respectively, with 6 bases between them. As DNA, the CDR3 is TGTGCCAGCAGTGAGGGGTTTCAGCCCCAGCATTTT. Residues: CASSEGFQPQHF.